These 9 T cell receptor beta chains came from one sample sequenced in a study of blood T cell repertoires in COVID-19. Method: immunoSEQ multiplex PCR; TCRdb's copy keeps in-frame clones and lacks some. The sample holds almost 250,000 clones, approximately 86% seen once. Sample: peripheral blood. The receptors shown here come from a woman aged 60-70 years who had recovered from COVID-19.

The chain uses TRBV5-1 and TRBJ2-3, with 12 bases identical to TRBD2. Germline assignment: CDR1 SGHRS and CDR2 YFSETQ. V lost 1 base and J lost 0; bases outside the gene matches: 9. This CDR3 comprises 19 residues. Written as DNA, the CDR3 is TGCGCCAGCAGCTTGCTGTCGCTGACTAGCGGGGGAAGCACAGATACGCAGTATTTT. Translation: CASSLLSLTSGGSTDTQYF.

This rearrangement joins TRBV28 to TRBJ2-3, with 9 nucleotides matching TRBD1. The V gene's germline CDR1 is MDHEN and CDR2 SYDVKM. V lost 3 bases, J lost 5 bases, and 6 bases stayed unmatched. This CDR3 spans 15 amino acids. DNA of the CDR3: TGTGCCAGCAGTTTCTCGGGACAGGGTTTAGATACGCAGTATTTT. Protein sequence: CASSFSGQGLDTQYF.

The CDR3 reads CASSLAKGLGAEAFF. CDR3 DNA: TGTGCCAGCAGCTTGGCCAAGGGACTGGGGGCTGAAGCTTTCTTT. The rearrangement uses TRBV5-6 and TRBJ1-1, with D maybe TRBD1 (5 bases). In germline, CDR1 is SGHDT, CDR2 YYEEEE. V lost 0 bases, J lost 6 bases, and 15 bases lay in between. The CDR3 is made up of 15 amino acids.

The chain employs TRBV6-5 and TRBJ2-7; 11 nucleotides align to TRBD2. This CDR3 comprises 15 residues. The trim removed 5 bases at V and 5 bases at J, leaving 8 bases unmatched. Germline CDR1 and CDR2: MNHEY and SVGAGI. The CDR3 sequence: CASSLRTSGPHEQYF. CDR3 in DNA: TGTGCCAGCAGTCTGCGGACTAGCGGGCCCCACGAGCAGTACTTC.

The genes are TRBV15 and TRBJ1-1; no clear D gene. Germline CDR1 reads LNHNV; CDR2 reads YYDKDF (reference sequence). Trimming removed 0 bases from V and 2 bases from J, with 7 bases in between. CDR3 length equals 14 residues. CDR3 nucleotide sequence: TGTGCCACCAGCAGAGACGGGAGAAACACTGAAGCTTTCTTT. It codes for CATSRDGRNTEAFF.

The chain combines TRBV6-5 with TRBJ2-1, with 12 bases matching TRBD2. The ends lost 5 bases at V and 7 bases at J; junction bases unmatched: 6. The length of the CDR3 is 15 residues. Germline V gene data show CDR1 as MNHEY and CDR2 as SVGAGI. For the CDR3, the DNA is TGTGCCAGCAGTCCACGACTAGCGGGGGATAATGAGCAGTTCTTC. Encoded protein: CASSPRLAGDNEQFF.

CDR3: CASSLMAFQETQYF. For the CDR3, the DNA is TGTGCCAGCAGCTTAATGGCTTTCCAAGAGACCCAGTACTTC. The gene calls are TRBV11-3 and TRBJ2-5, with D hard to call. Germline loops: CDR1 SGHNT, CDR2 YENEEA. Trimming removed 2 bases from V and 1 base from J, with 8 bases in between. CDR3 length: 14 residues. The full variable domain, with the rest looked up from reference TRBV11-3 and TRBJ2-5, is EAGVVQSPRYKIIEKKQPVAFWCNPISGHNTLYWYLQNLGQGPELLIRYENEEAVDDSQLPKDRFSAERLKGVDSTLKIQPAELGDSAVYLCASSLMAFQETQYFGPGTRLLVL.

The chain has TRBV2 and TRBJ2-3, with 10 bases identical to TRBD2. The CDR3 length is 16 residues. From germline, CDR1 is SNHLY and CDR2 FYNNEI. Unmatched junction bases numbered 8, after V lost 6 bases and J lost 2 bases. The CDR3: CASRKHGTSDTDTQYF. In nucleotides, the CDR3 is TGTGCCAGCAGGAAACACGGGACTAGCGACACAGATACGCAGTATTTT.

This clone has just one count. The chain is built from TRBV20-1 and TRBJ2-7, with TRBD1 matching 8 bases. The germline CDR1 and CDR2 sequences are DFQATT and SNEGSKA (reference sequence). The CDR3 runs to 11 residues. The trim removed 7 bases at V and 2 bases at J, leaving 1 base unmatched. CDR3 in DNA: TGCAGTGGACAGGGGACCTACGAGCAGTACTTC. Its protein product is CSGQGTYEQYF.